The clone carrying this TCR beta chain was observed a few times. The antigen is unknown. The sample comes from a study of beta chain features in type 1 diabetes. The germline V gene has CDR1 SGHVS and CDR2 FQNEAQ. V was pared by 2 bases and J by 4 bases, with 9 bases of the junction left unmatched. CDR3 length equals 18 residues. Study-wide results and caveats: A moderate, significant TCRB CDR3 shortening appeared in type 1 diabetes across four CD4+ subsets.

Since all of the isolated RNA was reverse transcribed, expressed TCRB transcripts were what got sequenced. Clones were sequenced by immunoSEQ multiplex PCR, and TCRdb holds only the in-frame ones, with some missing. Among roughly 150,000 clones, 10% were seen once, and the ten largest hold more than 0.45%. Each of the sorted populations had a purity greater than 95%. The source is a man aged 25-45 years with type 1 diabetes. Sequencing was performed on central memory CD4+ T cells from blood. The chain employs TRBV7-8 and TRBJ2-3; 13 nucleotides agree with TRBD2. CDR3 sequence: CASSLSQGLAGESDTQYF. The DNA of the CDR3 is TGTGCCAGCAGCTTATCCCAAGGACTAGCGGGAGAATCAGATACGCAGTATTTT.